These 29 T cell receptor beta chains originate from one sample sequenced in a study of cytomegalovirus exposure and HLA in healthy donors (dated by TCRdb to about 2017). The library came from the immunoSEQ multiplex PCR assay. Drawn from immuneACCESS, this table holds only the in-frame rearrangements with V and J called that TCRdb kept. Clones are partly lost; checked studies trace under half to an unresolved V gene and leave the rest unexplained. This sample comprises about 75,000 clones, just under 85% of them detected only once. About 3% of the sample rests with the top ten. Sequencing was carried out using PBMCs. The receptors come from a man aged 25-45 years in good health and CMV-seronegative.

The chain links TRBV6-5 to TRBJ2-1; a weak D match, TRBD2 (6 bases). The CDR3 runs to 16 residues. Germline V gene lookup returns CDR1 MNHEY and CDR2 SVGAGI. Trimming pared 0 bases from V and 4 bases from J, leaving 13 bases between. CDR3 in amino acids: CASSYSAGILYNEQFF. The DNA for the CDR3 is TGTGCCAGCAGTTACTCGGCGGGGATACTTTACAATGAGCAGTTCTTC.

This CDR3 is CASAAPAGETKPEAFF. The CDR3 bases are TGTGCTAGTGCCGCCCCCGCCGGGGAAACAAAGCCTGAAGCTTTCTTT. The chain has TRBV12-5 and TRBJ1-1; D call uncertain. V was clipped by 7 bases and J by 6 bases, with 24 bases between them. The CDR3 runs 16 residues. Per the germline V gene, CDR1 is LGHNT and CDR2 is FRNRAP.

The chain couples TRBV7-9 to TRBJ1-2; a possible D gene is TRBD1 (6 bases). The germline V gene has CDR1 SEHNR and CDR2 FQNEAQ (reference sequence). The CDR3 is made up of 15 amino acids. The V gene lost 8 bases and the J gene lost 0 bases, with 16 bases spanning the gap. This chain's CDR3 is CASRSDRQANYGYTF. CDR3 DNA sequence: TGTGCCAGCCGATCCGACAGGCAAGCTAACTATGGCTACACCTTC.

The chain links TRBV7-2 to TRBJ1-1, with D uncertain. V dropped 2 bases and J dropped 1 base, with 5 bases sitting between them. There are 13 residues in the CDR3. Germline V gene data show CDR1 as SGHTA and CDR2 as FQGNSA. The CDR3 DNA is TGTGCCAGCAGCTTACGACAGAACACTGAAGCTTTCTTT. Its protein product is CASSLRQNTEAFF.

The rearrangement joins TRBV18 to TRBJ2-3; the D is unclear. V lost 3 bases, J lost 3 bases, and 7 bases lay in between. The CDR3 length is 13 residues. Germline-derived CDR1 and CDR2 are KGHSH and LQKENI. As DNA, the CDR3 is TGTGCCAGCTCACCTCCGGGTACAGATACGCAGTATTTT. It yields the protein CASSPPGTDTQYF.

This clone has only one observation. The CDR3 DNA reads TGTGCCAGCACACTGAGGGCCAGGGGCCTAAACTATGGCTACACCTTC. Its protein product is CASTLRARGLNYGYTF. The V gene is TRBV5-6, the J gene TRBJ1-2, with a possible D match to TRBD1 (6 bases). Germline V gene lookup returns CDR1 SGHDT and CDR2 YYEEEE. V was shortened by 6 bases and J by 2 bases, with 20 bases between the two germline ends. This CDR3 is 16 amino acids long.

The chain links TRBV7-8 to TRBJ2-7; tentative D call: TRBD1 (6 bases). Trimming took off 5 bases at V and 0 bases at J, with 17 bases between the two ends. The germline CDR1 and CDR2 sequences are SGHVS and FQNEAQ. The length of the CDR3 is 16 residues. Here the CDR3 DNA reads TGTGCCAGCAGCCCGGGGACACCGGTAAGCTCCTACGAGCAGTACGTC. Protein product: CASSPGTPVSSYEQYV.

The genes are TRBV7-3 and TRBJ1-1; D ambiguous. In germline, CDR1 is SGHTA, CDR2 FQGTGA. V gave up 1 base and J gave up 2 bases, with 11 bases separating them. This CDR3 comprises 15 residues. This CDR3 reads CASSLKPLPNTEAFF. CDR3 coding DNA: TGTGCCAGCAGCTTAAAGCCGTTGCCCAACACTGAAGCTTTCTTT.

The chain employs TRBV7-3 and TRBJ2-7; maybe TRBD2 (6 bases). CDR1 and CDR2 (germline): SGHTA, FQGTGA. The CDR3 loop spans 15 amino acids. V shed 1 base and J shed 0 bases, with 10 bases lying between them. The CDR3 spells CASSLRGGSSYEQYF. The CDR3 DNA reads TGTGCCAGCAGCTTAAGAGGAGGGAGCTCCTACGAGCAGTACTTC.

The rearrangement uses TRBV28 and TRBJ2-7; weak D call: TRBD2 (5 bases). Trimming removed 6 bases from V and 5 bases from J, with 20 bases in between. The CDR3 runs 15 residues. The germline V gene encodes CDR1 MDHEN and CDR2 SYDVKM. The CDR3 sequence is CASSVTGERSHEQYF. In nucleotides, the CDR3 is TGTGCCAGCAGCGTAACTGGGGAGAGGTCTCACGAGCAGTACTTC.

The gene calls are TRBV27 and TRBJ2-2; 7 bases line up with TRBD1. CDR1 is MNHEY and CDR2 is SMNVEV in the germline V gene (reference sequence). The CDR3 is 16 residues long. With 5 bases clipped from V and 8 bases from J, the junction kept 14 bases outside the gene matches. CDR3 sequence: CASSLSPGTAKGELFF. For the CDR3, the DNA is TGTGCCAGCAGTCTGAGCCCCGGGACAGCCAAGGGGGAGCTGTTTTTT.

This chain connects TRBV6-5 to TRBJ1-1; D perhaps matches TRBD1 (5 bases). CDR3 length: 14 amino acids. The V end lost 4 bases, the J end lost 4 bases, and 13 bases lay between the germline ends. Germline-derived CDR1 and CDR2 are MNHEY and SVGAGI. CDR3 protein: CASSWAGFVTEAFF. The CDR3 DNA reads TGTGCCAGCAGTTGGGCAGGGTTCGTCACTGAAGCTTTCTTT.

The V and J genes are TRBV6-6 and TRBJ1-1, with 7 bases identical to TRBD1. This CDR3 comprises 12 residues. The junction had 7 bases not matched to a gene; V was cut back by 7 bases and J by 8 bases. Germline V gene data show CDR1 as MNHNY and CDR2 as SVGAGI (reference sequence). The CDR3 bases are TGTGCCAGCATGAATCTGGACAGGGAAGCTTTCTTT. Protein product: CASMNLDREAFF.

This chain joins TRBV18 and TRBJ2-5; 9 bases map to TRBD1. J lost 1 base, V lost 5 bases, and 5 bases had no gene match. There are 15 residues in the CDR3. Germline V lookup: CDR1 KGHSH, CDR2 LQKENI. The CDR3 reads CASSKQGAIQETQYF. The CDR3 nucleotides read TGTGCCAGCTCAAAACAGGGGGCAATCCAAGAGACCCAGTACTTC.

The J gene is TRBJ2-1, the V gene TRBV7-9; the D gene is possibly TRBD1 (6 bases). The V and J ends lost 1 base and 4 bases respectively, with 11 bases between them. Germline CDR1 is SEHNR and CDR2 is FQNEAQ (reference sequence). This CDR3 is built from 15 residues. The CDR3 here is CASSLGWGQYNEQFF. The CDR3 region has the DNA TGTGCCAGCAGCTTAGGGTGGGGACAATACAATGAGCAGTTCTTC. The full variable domain, in which reference TRBV7-9 and TRBJ2-1 provide the parts outside the CDR3, is DTGVSQNPRHKITKRGQNVTFRCDPISEHNRLYWYRQTLGQGPEFLTYFQNEAQLEKSRLLSDRFSAERPKGSFSTLEIQRTEQGDSAMYLCASSLGWGQYNEQFFGPGTRLTVL.

The chain employs TRBV5-1 and TRBJ2-1; D might be TRBD2 (5 bases). Germline V CDR1 and CDR2: SGHRS, YFSETQ. V was clipped by 7 bases and J by 7 bases, with 21 bases between them. The CDR3 extends over 15 amino acids. The CDR3 DNA follows: TGCGCCAGCTCGGAGACGGGTATGACGGGGAATGAGCAGTTCTTC. This codes for CASSETGMTGNEQFF.

The chain links TRBV30 to TRBJ2-1; perhaps TRBD1 as D (6 bases). The CDR3 totals 12 residues. The V end lost 0 bases, the J end lost 12 bases, and 12 bases lay between the germline ends. Germline V gene data show CDR1 as GTSNPN and CDR2 as SVGIG (reference sequence). The CDR3 DNA reads TGTGCCTGGAGTGTACGGTGGGGGCCGCAGTTCTTC. Residues: CAWSVRWGPQFF.

V gene TRBV30 combines with J gene TRBJ1-5; 9 positions match TRBD1. Germline CDR1 is GTSNPN and CDR2 is SVGIG (reference sequence). V lost 3 bases and J lost 5; bases outside the gene matches: 2. The CDR3 contains 13 residues. The CDR3 loop reads CAWSRDRDQPQHF. The CDR3 DNA sequence: TGTGCCTGGAGCCGGGACAGGGATCAGCCCCAGCATTTT.

V is TRBV28 and J is TRBJ1-5; no definite D call. The CDR3 sequence is 14 residues long. V shed 3 bases and J shed 5 bases, with 11 bases lying between them. The germline CDR1 and CDR2 sequences are MDHEN and SYDVKM. The CDR3 region has the DNA TGTGCCAGCAGTTTGGCCTCCAATTATCAGCCCCAGCATTTT. This encodes CASSLASNYQPQHF.

This sequence joins TRBV4-3 and TRBJ2-7, with 10 bases identical to TRBD2. The J segment lost 7 bases and the V segment lost 0 bases, leaving 12 bases of the junction unmatched. Germline lookup yields CDR1 LGHNA and CDR2 YSLEER. The CDR3 is 17 amino acids. The CDR3 nucleotides are TGCGCCAGCAGCCAAGATTCTAGCGGGGGAGCCTGGGAAGAGCAGTACTTC. Its translation: CASSQDSSGGAWEEQYF.

The gene calls are TRBV5-1 and TRBJ1-2, with 7 positions matching TRBD1. CDR1 is SGHRS and CDR2 is YFSETQ in the germline V gene. The trim removed 4 bases at V and 4 bases at J, leaving 4 bases unmatched. The CDR3 runs to 13 residues. CDR3 sequence: CASSLRTGYGYTF. The CDR3 coding sequence is TGCGCCAGCAGCCTCCGGACAGGCTATGGCTACACCTTC.

This clone is a singleton in its sample. The chain combines TRBV4-2 with TRBJ2-3; D is perhaps TRBD2 (6 bases). CDR3 size: 19 residues. CDR1 and CDR2 from the germline V gene are LGHNA and YNFKEQ. Trimming cost V 0 bases and J 5 bases, with 24 bases left between them. Here the CDR3 DNA reads TGTGCCAGCAGCCAAGATCTATTTCGTAGCGGAGGGGCGGTAGATACGCAGTATTTT. The encoded protein is CASSQDLFRSGGAVDTQYF.

The chain is built from TRBV28 and TRBJ2-7; the match to TRBD1 covers 9 bases. The CDR3 runs 16 residues. Germline V gene data show CDR1 as MDHEN and CDR2 as SYDVKM. Trimming took 1 base from V and 4 from J; bases not matched to a gene: 8. The CDR3 DNA reads TGTGCCAGCAGTTTATATCTCGGGACAGGGAGGTACGAGCAGTACTTC. It translates to CASSLYLGTGRYEQYF.

This sequence joins TRBV5-5 and TRBJ2-7, with 8 bases that match TRBD2. Germline assignment: CDR1 SGHKS and CDR2 YYEKEE (reference sequence). V shed 1 base and J 3 bases; nucleotides not matched to a gene: 3. CDR3 size: 14 residues. CDR3 sequence (DNA): TGTGCCAGCAGCTTGTCGGGAGGGGTCTACGAGCAGTACGTC. Its protein product is CASSLSGGVYEQYV.

The table lists this clone with a count of one. The chain has TRBV5-1 and TRBJ2-5; 13 bases align to TRBD2. Germline V gives CDR1 SGHRS, CDR2 YFSETQ. Unmatched junction bases numbered 11, after V lost 4 bases and J lost 5 bases. This CDR3 has 17 amino acids. The chain's CDR3 is CASSLRTSGSVRETQYF. In DNA, the CDR3 is TGCGCCAGCAGCCTCCGGACTAGCGGGAGCGTTCGCGAGACCCAGTACTTC. Drawing the rest from reference TRBV5-1 and TRBJ2-5, the complete variable domain is KAGVTQTPRYLIKTRGQQVTLSCSPISGHRSVSWYQQTPGQGLQFLFEYFSETQRNKGNFPGRFSGRQFSNSRSEMNVSTLELGDSALYLCASSLRTSGSVRETQYFGPGTRLLVL.

The count of this clone is one. The rearrangement uses TRBV29-1 and TRBJ2-1; TRBD2 matches 8 bases. This CDR3 spans 15 amino acids. The germline V gene has CDR1 SQVTM and CDR2 ANQGSEA. With V trimmed by 4 bases and J by 1 base, 6 bases remained unmatched. The CDR3 coding sequence is TGCAGCGTTGGGGGACTAGTCTCTTCCTACAATGAGCAGTTCTTC. Protein product: CSVGGLVSSYNEQFF.

This chain joins TRBV2 and TRBJ1-2; no definite D call. The germline CDR1 and CDR2 sequences are SNHLY and FYNNEI. The CDR3 extends over 15 amino acids. V gave up 2 bases and J gave up 4 bases, with 14 bases separating them. Here the CDR3 DNA reads TGTGCCAGCAGTGAAATCGGGAGTAATGGCTATGGCTACACCTTC. Translation: CASSEIGSNGYGYTF.

This sequence joins TRBV15 and TRBJ2-1, with D hard to call. Germline loops: CDR1 LNHNV, CDR2 YYDKDF (reference sequence). The CDR3 has 13 residues. Trimming took 0 bases from V and 6 from J, leaving 6 bases between them. In DNA, the CDR3 is TGTGCCACCAGCAGAGATCGTCCCAATGAGCAGTTCTTC. Its translation is CATSRDRPNEQFF.

This chain uses TRBV5-5 with TRBJ1-3, with D possibly TRBD1 on 5 matching bases. V lost 3 bases and J 0 bases, leaving 13 bases between the germline ends. The CDR3 spans 16 residues. In germline, CDR1 is SGHKS, CDR2 YYEKEE (reference sequence). The DNA for the CDR3 is TGTGCCAGCAGCTCACCGACAGCAAGCTCTGGAAACACCATATATTTT. Residues: CASSSPTASSGNTIYF.